Each of the 5 T cell receptor beta chains below was sequenced from the same sample in a study of cytomegalovirus exposure and HLA in healthy donors (TCRdb year 2017). Library creation used the immunoSEQ multiplex PCR assay. The multiplex PCR relied on a mix of 60 forward primers for TCR Vbeta segments and 13 reverse primers for TCR Jbeta segments. The table comes from immuneACCESS by way of TCRdb, which keeps in-frame sequences with V and J called. Part of the clones is missing from these tables; in studies checked, under half for an unresolved V gene and the rest for unknown reasons. This sample gives approximately 130,000 clones in total; roughly four fifths of them show up just once. The ten largest make up around 5.8% of the sample. The sample consisted of PBMCs. Source of these receptors: a woman aged 40-49 years in good health and CMV-seronegative.

CDR3 in DNA: TGTGCCACCAGCAGAGAATTAAGAGGGGGATACGAGCAGTACTTC. Translated: CATSRELRGGYEQYF. The chain has TRBV15 and TRBJ2-7; weak D call: TRBD1 (6 bases). The CDR3 loop spans 15 amino acids. Trimming left V 0 bases short and J 4 bases short, with 13 bases between. The germline gives CDR1 LNHNV, CDR2 YYDKDF (reference sequence).

The rearrangement joins TRBV27 to TRBJ1-2; 9 bases agree with TRBD1. The V gene end was trimmed by 0 bases and the J gene end by 1 base; junction bases not matched to a gene: 0. Germline CDR1 is MNHEY and CDR2 is SMNVEV (reference sequence). The CDR3 contains 15 residues. The CDR3 sequence: CASSLSGQGNYGYTF. The CDR3 nucleotides read TGTGCCAGCAGTTTATCGGGACAGGGTAACTATGGCTACACCTTC.

The chain joins TRBV7-2 to TRBJ1-1; 8 bases map to TRBD1. Losses at the gene ends were 5 bases for V and 6 bases for J; bases not matched to a gene: 8. CDR3 length: 14 residues. Germline V gene lookup returns CDR1 SGHTA and CDR2 FQGNSA. CDR3 nucleotide sequence: TGTGCCAGCAGCCCGGACAGGGTCGTACCTGAAGCTTTCTTT. It is translated as CASSPDRVVPEAFF.

This chain joins TRBV18 and TRBJ2-7, with D perhaps matching TRBD2 (7 bases). V gave up 0 bases and J gave up 2 bases, with 14 bases separating them. The CDR3 sequence is 16 residues long. Germline V gene lookup returns CDR1 KGHSH and CDR2 LQKENI. The CDR3 spells CASSPPSGGRTYEQYF. Here the CDR3 DNA reads TGTGCCAGCTCACCACCGTCCGGGGGGCGTACCTACGAGCAGTACTTC.

This chain links TRBV4-1 with TRBJ2-1, with 9 positions matching TRBD2. The CDR3 loop spans 19 amino acids. V dropped 0 bases and J dropped 9; count of bases not matched to a gene: 18. Germline V gene data show CDR1 as MGHRA and CDR2 as YSYEKL. This CDR3 is CASSQDTDSAGGSSPEQFF. The CDR3 DNA reads TGCGCCAGCAGCCAAGATACGGACTCGGCGGGAGGGTCCTCGCCTGAGCAGTTCTTC.